The TCR beta chain described here comes from a study of T cell changes during pregnancy in multiple sclerosis. Assay used: immunoSEQ multiplex PCR; TCRdb lists only in-frame clones, some missing. The profile shows 35,000 to 45,000 clones, around nine tenths of them singletons. CDR1 is SGHNT, CDR2 YYREEE, per germline (reference sequence). The CDR3 is 14 amino acids. After removal of 8 bases from V and 2 bases from J, the junction contained 9 bases not matched to a gene. The sequenced sample was CD4+ T cells from peripheral blood mononuclear cells, obtained before pregnancy. This sequence originates from a female donor with multiple sclerosis, enrolled in a pregnancy study. The chain has TRBV5-4 and TRBJ1-1, with 7 bases aligning to TRBD1. The CDR3 sequence is CASRRRDSNTEAFF. The CDR3 coding sequence is TGTGCCAGTAGACGCCGGGACAGCAACACTGAAGCTTTCTTT. Full variable domain (rest looked up from reference TRBV5-4 and TRBJ1-1): ETGVTQSPTHLIKTRGQQVTLRCSSQSGHNTVSWYQQALGQGPQFIFQYYREEENGRGNFPPRFSGLQFPNYSSELNVNALELDDSALYLCASRRRDSNTEAFFGQGTRLTVV.